This T cell receptor (beta chain) stems from a study of shared clonotypes between healthy human individuals. Study background: Serving as donors were two women and a few men, whose ages spanned 18 to 49. Each donor's CD4 naive and CD4 memory cells filled three plates apiece, CD8 naive two, and CD8 memory one.

Sequenced by immunoSEQ multiplex PCR; TCRdb stores in-frame clones only, minus some. Found here are approximately 2.5 million clones, around 94% of them singletons; the top ten hold over 0.12%. Trimming left V 8 bases short and J 3 bases short, with 15 bases between. The CDR3 consists of 14 residues. The germline CDR1 and CDR2 sequences are MGHDK and SYGVNS. The source of this sequence is a man between 18 and 29 years old in good health. Sequencing input: naive CD4+ T cells sorted from blood. The subset is: CD45RA+ positively selected. J is TRBJ2-3 and V is TRBV25-1; tentatively, D is TRBD2 (6 bases). The chain's CDR3 is CASGRAGSTDTQYF. CDR3 sequence (DNA): TGTGCCAGCGGTCGTGCGGGGAGTACAGATACGCAGTATTTT.